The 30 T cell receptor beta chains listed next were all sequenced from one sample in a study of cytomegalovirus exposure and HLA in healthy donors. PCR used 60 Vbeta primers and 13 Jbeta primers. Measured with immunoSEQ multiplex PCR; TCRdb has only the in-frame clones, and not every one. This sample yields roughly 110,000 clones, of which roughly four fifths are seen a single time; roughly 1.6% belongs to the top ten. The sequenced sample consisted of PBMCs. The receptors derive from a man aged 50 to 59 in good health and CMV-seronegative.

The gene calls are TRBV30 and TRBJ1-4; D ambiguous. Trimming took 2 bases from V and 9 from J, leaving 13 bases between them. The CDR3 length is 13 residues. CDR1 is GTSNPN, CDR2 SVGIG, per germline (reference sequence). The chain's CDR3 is CAWSSSTPQKLFF. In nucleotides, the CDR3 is TGTGCCTGGAGTTCTTCTACTCCGCAAAAACTGTTTTTT.

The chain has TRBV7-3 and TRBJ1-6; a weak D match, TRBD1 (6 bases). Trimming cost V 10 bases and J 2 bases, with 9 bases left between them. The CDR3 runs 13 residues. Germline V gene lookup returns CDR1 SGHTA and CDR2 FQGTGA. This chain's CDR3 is CATGQTYNSPLHF. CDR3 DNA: TGTGCCACAGGACAGACCTATAATTCACCCCTCCACTTT. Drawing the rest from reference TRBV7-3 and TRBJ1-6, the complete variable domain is GAGVSQTPSNKVTEKGKYVELRCDPISGHTALYWYRQSLGQGPEFLIYFQGTGAADDSGLPNDRFFAVRPEGSVSTLKIQRTERGDSAVYLCATGQTYNSPLHFGNGTRLTVT.

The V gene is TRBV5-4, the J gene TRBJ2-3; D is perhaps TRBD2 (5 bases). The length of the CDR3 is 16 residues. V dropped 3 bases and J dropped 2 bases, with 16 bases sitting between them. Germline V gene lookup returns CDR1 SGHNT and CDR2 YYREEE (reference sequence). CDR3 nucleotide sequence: TGTGCCAGCAGCTCCGGACTGTCTAGAGACACAGATACGCAGTATTTT. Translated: CASSSGLSRDTDTQYF.

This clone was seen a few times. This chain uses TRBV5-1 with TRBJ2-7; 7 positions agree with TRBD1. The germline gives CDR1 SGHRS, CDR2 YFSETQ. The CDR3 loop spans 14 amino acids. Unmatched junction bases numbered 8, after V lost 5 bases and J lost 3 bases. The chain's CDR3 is CASRGTERFYEQYF. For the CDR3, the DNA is TGCGCCAGCAGAGGGACAGAGAGATTCTACGAGCAGTACTTC.

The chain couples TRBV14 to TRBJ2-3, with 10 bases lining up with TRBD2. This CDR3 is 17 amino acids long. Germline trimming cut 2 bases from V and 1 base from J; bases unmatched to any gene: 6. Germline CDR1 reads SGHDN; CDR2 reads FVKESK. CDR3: CASSQFTGTSGTDTQYF. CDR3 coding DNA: TGTGCCAGCAGCCAATTCACCGGGACTAGCGGCACAGATACGCAGTATTTT.

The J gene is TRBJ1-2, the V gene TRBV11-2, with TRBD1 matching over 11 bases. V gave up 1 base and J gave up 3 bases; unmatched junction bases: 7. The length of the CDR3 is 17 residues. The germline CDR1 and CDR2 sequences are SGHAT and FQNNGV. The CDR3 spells CASSLVRTGGVDYGYTF. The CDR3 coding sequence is TGTGCCAGCAGCTTAGTAAGGACAGGGGGCGTAGACTATGGCTACACCTTC.

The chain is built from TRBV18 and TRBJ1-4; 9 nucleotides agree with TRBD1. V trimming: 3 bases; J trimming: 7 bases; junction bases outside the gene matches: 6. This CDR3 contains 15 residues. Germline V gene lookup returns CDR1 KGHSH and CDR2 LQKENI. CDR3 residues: CASSPEQGAGEKLFF. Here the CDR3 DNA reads TGTGCCAGCTCACCGGAACAGGGGGCGGGTGAAAAACTGTTTTTT.

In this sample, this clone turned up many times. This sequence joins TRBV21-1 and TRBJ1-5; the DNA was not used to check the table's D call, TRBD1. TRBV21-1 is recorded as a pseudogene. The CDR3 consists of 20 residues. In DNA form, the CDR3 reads TGTGCCAGCAGCAGTTGCCGGCCAGGGACAGGGGGGGTAAGCAATCAGCCCCAGCATTTT. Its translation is CASSSCRPGTGGVSNQPQHF.

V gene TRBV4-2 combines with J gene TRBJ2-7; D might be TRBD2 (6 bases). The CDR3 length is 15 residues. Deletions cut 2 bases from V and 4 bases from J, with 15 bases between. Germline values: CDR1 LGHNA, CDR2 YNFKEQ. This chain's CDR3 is CASSQSEGGGYEQYF. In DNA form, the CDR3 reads TGTGCCAGCAGCCAAAGCGAGGGTGGGGGGTACGAGCAGTACTTC.

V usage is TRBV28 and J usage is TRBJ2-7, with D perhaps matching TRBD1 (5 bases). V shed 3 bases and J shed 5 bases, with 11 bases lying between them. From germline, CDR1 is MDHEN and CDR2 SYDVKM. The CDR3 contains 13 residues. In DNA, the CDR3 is TGTGCCAGCAGTTTTGGGGCCCTCGACGAGCAGTACGTC. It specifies CASSFGALDEQYV.

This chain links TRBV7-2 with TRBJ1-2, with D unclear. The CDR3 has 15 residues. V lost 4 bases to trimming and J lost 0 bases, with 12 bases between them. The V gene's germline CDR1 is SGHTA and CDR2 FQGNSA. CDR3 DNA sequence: TGTGCCAGCAGCTCGTACGGTAACCCTAACTATGGCTACACCTTC. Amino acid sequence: CASSSYGNPNYGYTF. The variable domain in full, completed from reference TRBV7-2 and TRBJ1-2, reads GAGVSQSPSNKVTEKGKDVELRCDPISGHTALYWYRQSLGQGLEFLIYFQGNSAPDKSGLPSDRFSAERTGGSVSTLTIQRTQQEDSAVYLCASSSYGNPNYGYTFGSGTRLTVV.

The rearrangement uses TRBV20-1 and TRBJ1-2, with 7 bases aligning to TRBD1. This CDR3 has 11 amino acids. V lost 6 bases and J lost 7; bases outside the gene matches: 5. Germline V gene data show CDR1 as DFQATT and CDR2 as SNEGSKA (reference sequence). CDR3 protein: CSAQGGAGYTF. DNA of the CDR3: TGCAGTGCCCAGGGGGGTGCTGGCTACACCTTC.

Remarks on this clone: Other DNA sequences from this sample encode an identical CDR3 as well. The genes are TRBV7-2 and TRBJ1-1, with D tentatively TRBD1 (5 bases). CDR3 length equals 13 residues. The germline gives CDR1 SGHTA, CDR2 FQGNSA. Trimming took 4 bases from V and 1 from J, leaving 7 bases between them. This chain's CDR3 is CASSSTGNTEAFF. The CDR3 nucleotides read TGTGCCAGCAGCTCTACAGGGAACACTGAAGCTTTCTTT.

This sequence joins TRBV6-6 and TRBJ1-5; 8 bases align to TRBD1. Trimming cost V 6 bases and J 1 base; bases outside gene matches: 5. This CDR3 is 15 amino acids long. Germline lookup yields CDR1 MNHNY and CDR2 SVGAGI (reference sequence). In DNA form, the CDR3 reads TGTGCCAGCAGCGACAGGGGAAGGAGCAATCAGCCCCAGCATTTT. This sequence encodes CASSDRGRSNQPQHF.

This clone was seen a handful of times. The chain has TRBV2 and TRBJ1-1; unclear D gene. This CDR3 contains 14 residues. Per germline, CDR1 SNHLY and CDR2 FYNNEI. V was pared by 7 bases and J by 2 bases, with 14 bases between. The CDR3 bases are TGTGCCAGCACCCCACTACCGGTAAACACTGAAGCTTTCTTT. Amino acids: CASTPLPVNTEAFF.

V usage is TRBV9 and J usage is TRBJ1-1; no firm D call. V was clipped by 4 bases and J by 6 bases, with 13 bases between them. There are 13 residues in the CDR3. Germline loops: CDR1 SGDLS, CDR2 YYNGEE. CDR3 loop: CASSPPTGSEAFF. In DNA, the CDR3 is TGTGCCAGCAGCCCACCAACGGGGTCTGAAGCTTTCTTT. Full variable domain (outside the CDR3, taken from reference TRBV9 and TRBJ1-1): DSGVTQTPKHLITATGQRVTLRCSPRSGDLSVYWYQQSLDQGLQFLIQYYNGEERAKGNILERFSAQQFPDLHSELNLSSLELGDSALYFCASSPPTGSEAFFGQGTRLTVV.

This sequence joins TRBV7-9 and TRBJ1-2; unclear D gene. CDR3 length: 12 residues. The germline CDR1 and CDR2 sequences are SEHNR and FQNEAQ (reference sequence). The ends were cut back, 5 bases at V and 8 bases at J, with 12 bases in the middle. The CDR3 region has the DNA TGTGCCAGCAGCCCGGAGCCTTGGGGCTACACCTTC. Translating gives CASSPEPWGYTF.

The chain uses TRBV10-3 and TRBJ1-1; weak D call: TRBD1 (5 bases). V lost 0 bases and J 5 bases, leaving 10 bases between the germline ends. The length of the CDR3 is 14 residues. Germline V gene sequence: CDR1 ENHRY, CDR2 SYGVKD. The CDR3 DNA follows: TGTGCCATCAGTGAGTCTCGGGGGACGACTGAAGCTTTCTTT. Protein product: CAISESRGTTEAFF.

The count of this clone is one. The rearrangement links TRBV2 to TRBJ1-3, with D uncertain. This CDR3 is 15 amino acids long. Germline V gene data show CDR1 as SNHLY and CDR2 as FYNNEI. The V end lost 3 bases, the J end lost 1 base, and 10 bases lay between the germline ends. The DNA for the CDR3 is TGTGCCAGCAGTGAGGAGCGAGGTTCTGGAAACACCATATATTTT. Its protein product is CASSEERGSGNTIYF.

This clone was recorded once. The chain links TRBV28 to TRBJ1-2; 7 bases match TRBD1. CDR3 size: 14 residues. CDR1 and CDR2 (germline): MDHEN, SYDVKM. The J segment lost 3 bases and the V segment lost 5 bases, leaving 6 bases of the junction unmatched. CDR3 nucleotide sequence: TGTGCCAGCAGTCTAACAGGGGCCTACTATGGCTACACCTTC. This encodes CASSLTGAYYGYTF.

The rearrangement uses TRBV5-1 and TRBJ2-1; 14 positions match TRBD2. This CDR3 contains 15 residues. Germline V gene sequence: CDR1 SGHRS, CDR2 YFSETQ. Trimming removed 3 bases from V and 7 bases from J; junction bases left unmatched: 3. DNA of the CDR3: TGCGCCAGCAGCTCCAGACTAGCGGGGGGGAATGAGCAGTTCTTC. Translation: CASSSRLAGGNEQFF.

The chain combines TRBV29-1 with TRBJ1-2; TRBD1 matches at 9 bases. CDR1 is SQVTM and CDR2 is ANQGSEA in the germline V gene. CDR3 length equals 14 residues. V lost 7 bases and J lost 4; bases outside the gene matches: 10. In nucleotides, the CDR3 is TGCAGCGGGTGGACAGGGGAGTACATCTATGGCTACACCTTC. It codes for CSGWTGEYIYGYTF.

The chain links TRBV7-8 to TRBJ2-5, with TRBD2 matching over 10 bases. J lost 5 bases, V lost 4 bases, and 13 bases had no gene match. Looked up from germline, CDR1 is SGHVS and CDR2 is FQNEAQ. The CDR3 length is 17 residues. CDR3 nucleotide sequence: TGTGCCAGCAGCTATAGAGCCAGCGGGGGGGCGCGGGAGACCCAGTACTTC. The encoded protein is CASSYRASGGARETQYF.

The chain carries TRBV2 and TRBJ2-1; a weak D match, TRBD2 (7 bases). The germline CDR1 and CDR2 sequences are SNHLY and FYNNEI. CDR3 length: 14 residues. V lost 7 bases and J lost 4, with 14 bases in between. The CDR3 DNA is TGTGCCAGCACGAGGGAGGGGGGTTACAATGAGCAGTTCTTC. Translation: CASTREGGYNEQFF.

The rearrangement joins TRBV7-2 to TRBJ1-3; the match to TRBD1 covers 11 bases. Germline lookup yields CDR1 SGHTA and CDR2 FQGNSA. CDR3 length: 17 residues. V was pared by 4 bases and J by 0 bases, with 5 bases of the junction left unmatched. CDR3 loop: CASSSSGTGGSGNTIYF. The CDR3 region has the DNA TGTGCCAGCAGCTCCTCCGGGACAGGGGGCTCTGGAAACACCATATATTTT.

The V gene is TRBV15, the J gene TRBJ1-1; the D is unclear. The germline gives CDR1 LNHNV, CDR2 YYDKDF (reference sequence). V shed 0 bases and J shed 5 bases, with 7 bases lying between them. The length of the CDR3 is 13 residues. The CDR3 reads CATSRDPGTEAFF. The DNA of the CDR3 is TGTGCCACCAGCAGAGATCCCGGGACTGAAGCTTTCTTT.

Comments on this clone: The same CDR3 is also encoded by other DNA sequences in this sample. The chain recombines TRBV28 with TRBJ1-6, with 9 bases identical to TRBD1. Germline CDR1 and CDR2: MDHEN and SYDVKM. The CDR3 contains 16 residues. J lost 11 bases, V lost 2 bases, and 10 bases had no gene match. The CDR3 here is CASSLIPGTGSAPLHF. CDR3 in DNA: TGTGCCAGCAGTTTAATTCCGGGGACAGGGTCTGCACCCCTCCACTTT.

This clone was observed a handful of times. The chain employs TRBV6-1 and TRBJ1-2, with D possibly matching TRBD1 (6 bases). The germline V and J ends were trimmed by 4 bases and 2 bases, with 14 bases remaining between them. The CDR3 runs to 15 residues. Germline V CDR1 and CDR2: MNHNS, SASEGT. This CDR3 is CASSAARDINYGYTF. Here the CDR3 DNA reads TGTGCCAGCAGTGCAGCCCGGGACATAAACTATGGCTACACCTTC.

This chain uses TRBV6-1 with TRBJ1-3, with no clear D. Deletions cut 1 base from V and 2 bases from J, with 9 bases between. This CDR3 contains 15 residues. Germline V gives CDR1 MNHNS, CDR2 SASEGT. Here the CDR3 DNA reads TGTGCCAGCAGTGAAGAAGCAATCACTGGAAACACCATATATTTT. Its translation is CASSEEAITGNTIYF.

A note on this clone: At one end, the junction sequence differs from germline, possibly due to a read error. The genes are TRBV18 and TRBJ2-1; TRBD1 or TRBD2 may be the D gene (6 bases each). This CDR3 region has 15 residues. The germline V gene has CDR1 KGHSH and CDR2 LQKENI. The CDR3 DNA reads TGTGCCGGCTCACCGGGGGCCCGCTCCTACAATGAGCAGTTCTTC. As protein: CAGSPGARSYNEQFF. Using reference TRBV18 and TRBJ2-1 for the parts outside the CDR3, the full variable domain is NAGVMQNPRHLVRRRGQEARLRCSPMKGHSHVYWYRQLPEEGLKFMVYLQKENIIDESGMPKERFSAEFPKEGPSILRIQQVVRGDSAAYFCAGSPGARSYNEQFFGPGTRLTVL.